Listed here are 25 T cell receptor beta chains from one sample, sequenced in a study of blood T cell repertoires in COVID-19. This table comes from immunoSEQ multiplex PCR, and its TCRdb copy is limited to in-frame clones, with some not included. The table records just over 250,000 clones, 91% of them present only once. The sequenced sample consisted of peripheral blood. Receptors were obtained from a person between 18 and 35 years old with COVID-19, enrolled during active disease.

The chain is built from TRBV11-3 and TRBJ2-1; D uncertain. V was cut by 0 bases and J by 10 bases, with 7 bases left in between. Per the germline V gene, CDR1 is SGHNT and CDR2 is YENEEA. This CDR3 spans 12 amino acids. The CDR3 sequence is CASSLDYREQFF. Here the CDR3 DNA reads TGTGCCAGCAGCTTAGATTATCGGGAGCAGTTCTTC.

The V and J genes are TRBV5-1 and TRBJ1-6, with unresolved D. With 5 bases removed from V and 0 bases from J, the gap between germline ends came to 12 bases. The CDR3 spans 16 residues. The germline CDR1 and CDR2 sequences are SGHRS and YFSETQ. CDR3 in amino acids: CASRPDGSSYNSPLHF. DNA of the CDR3: TGCGCCAGCAGGCCGGACGGGAGCTCCTATAATTCACCCCTCCACTTT. The variable domain in full, completed from reference TRBV5-1 and TRBJ1-6, reads KAGVTQTPRYLIKTRGQQVTLSCSPISGHRSVSWYQQTPGQGLQFLFEYFSETQRNKGNFPGRFSGRQFSNSRSEMNVSTLELGDSALYLCASRPDGSSYNSPLHFGNGTRLTVT.

This sequence joins TRBV2 and TRBJ2-3, with 10 positions matching TRBD1. Germline loops: CDR1 SNHLY, CDR2 FYNNEI. Trimming at V came to 7 bases and at J to 4 bases, leaving 2 bases not matched to a gene. The CDR3 loop spans 13 amino acids. The CDR3 spells CASTGQGADTQYF. CDR3 DNA sequence: TGTGCCAGCACAGGACAGGGGGCAGATACGCAGTATTTT.

This clone was counted a single time. The chain employs TRBV2 and TRBJ1-1, with TRBD1 identical over 9 bases. V lost 3 bases to trimming and J lost 5 bases; unmatched junction nucleotides: 4. Germline CDR1 SNHLY, CDR2 FYNNEI. The CDR3 spans 14 residues. The DNA of the CDR3 is TGTGCCAGCAGTGAGGGACAGGGTATAACTGAAGCTTTCTTT. Amino acid sequence: CASSEGQGITEAFF.

The J gene is TRBJ2-7, the V gene TRBV7-6; TRBD2 is a possible D gene (6 bases). Germline assignment: CDR1 SGHVS and CDR2 FNYEAQ. There are 16 residues in the CDR3. V lost 5 bases, J lost 4 bases, and 21 bases lay in between. CDR3 sequence: CASSGTRSGVSYEQYF. CDR3 bases: TGTGCCAGCAGCGGGACTCGGTCGGGAGTCAGTTACGAGCAGTACTTC. The full variable domain, its missing parts supplied by reference TRBV7-6 and TRBJ2-7, is GAGVSQSPRYKVTKRGQDVALRCDPISGHVSLYWYRQALGQGPEFLTYFNYEAQQDKSGLPNDRFSAERPEGSISTLTIQRTEQRDSAMYRCASSGTRSGVSYEQYFGPGTRLTVT.

This chain connects TRBV7-9 to TRBJ2-2; TRBD2 is a possible D gene (6 bases). Germline-derived CDR1 and CDR2 are SEHNR and FQNEAQ (reference sequence). The germline V and J ends were trimmed by 5 bases and 6 bases, with 13 bases remaining between them. This CDR3 contains 14 residues. This chain's CDR3 is CASSPGLTPGELFF. CDR3 coding DNA: TGTGCCAGCAGCCCGGGACTCACTCCCGGGGAGCTGTTTTTT.

The rearrangement uses TRBV19 and TRBJ1-1; D is perhaps TRBD1 (6 bases). The CDR3 is made up of 13 amino acids. Between the trimmed V and J ends, which lost 4 bases and 4 bases, there was a span of 10 bases. Germline CDR1 and CDR2: LNHDA and SQIVND (reference sequence). CDR3 amino acids: CASSKNRATEAFF. CDR3 in DNA: TGTGCCAGTAGTAAAAACAGGGCCACTGAAGCTTTCTTT.

In its sample, this clone was seen a few times. This sequence joins TRBV9 and TRBJ1-2; D ambiguous. Looked up from germline, CDR1 is SGDLS and CDR2 is YYNGEE. The CDR3 is 14 amino acids. Trimming took off 3 bases at V and 2 bases at J, with 11 bases between the two ends. CDR3: CASSAQNSNYGYTF. The CDR3 DNA sequence: TGTGCCAGCAGCGCCCAAAACAGCAACTATGGCTACACCTTC.

This chain's CDR3 is CASSIQGPGIYEQYF. CDR3 in DNA: TGTGCCAGCAGTATCCAGGGGCCGGGGATCTACGAGCAGTACTTC. The V call is TRBV6-5, the J call TRBJ2-7, with D perhaps matching TRBD1 (6 bases). V was pared by 5 bases and J by 3 bases, with 17 bases between. The CDR3 extends over 15 amino acids. The germline CDR1 and CDR2 sequences are MNHEY and SVGAGI.

This clone was observed a single time. The chain has TRBV4-1 and TRBJ2-1; possible D gene TRBD2, 5 bases. CDR3 length: 15 residues. The V and J ends lost 0 bases and 3 bases respectively, with 9 bases between them. From germline, CDR1 is MGHRA and CDR2 YSYEKL. The CDR3 nucleotides read TGCGCCAGCAGCCAAGATACCGGGAACTACAATGAGCAGTTCTTC. Translating it yields CASSQDTGNYNEQFF.

J is TRBJ1-1 and V is TRBV7-9; unclear D gene. V was cut by 2 bases and J by 2 bases, with 9 bases left in between. Germline loops: CDR1 SEHNR, CDR2 FQNEAQ (reference sequence). CDR3 length equals 14 residues. DNA of the CDR3: TGTGCCAGCAGCTTAAACAGACCAAACACTGAAGCTTTCTTT. Translated, it gives CASSLNRPNTEAFF.

The rearrangement joins TRBV5-1 to TRBJ2-2; 7 bases fit TRBD2. V dropped 4 bases and J dropped 5; count of bases not matched to a gene: 11. This CDR3 is 16 amino acids long. CDR1 and CDR2 from the germline V gene are SGHRS and YFSETQ. CDR3 nucleotides: TGCGCCAGCAGCCCGCACCGGGACTATACAACCGGGGAGCTGTTTTTT. Residues: CASSPHRDYTTGELFF.

This rearrangement joins TRBV6-5 to TRBJ2-7; 8 nucleotides align to TRBD1. Germline lookup yields CDR1 MNHEY and CDR2 SVGAGI. Trimming at V came to 5 bases and at J to 5 bases, leaving 5 bases not matched to a gene. The CDR3 is 13 amino acids. CDR3 in amino acids: CASSHGQGDEQYF. The CDR3 DNA sequence: TGTGCCAGCAGTCACGGACAGGGAGACGAGCAGTACTTC.

This clone was detected once. The rearrangement uses TRBV5-4 and TRBJ2-5, with a tentative D call TRBD1 (5 bases). Germline CDR1 SGHNT, CDR2 YYREEE (reference sequence). This CDR3 spans 14 amino acids. V was shortened by 4 bases and J by 5 bases, with 15 bases between the two germline ends. The CDR3 reads CASSTAQVLETQYF. CDR3 DNA sequence: TGTGCCAGCAGCACGGCACAGGTGTTGGAGACCCAGTACTTC.

This chain uses TRBV20-1 with TRBJ2-1; 11 bases map to TRBD2. The germline V gene has CDR1 DFQATT and CDR2 SNEGSKA (reference sequence). CDR3 length equals 15 residues. After removal of 3 bases from V and 4 bases from J, the junction contained 5 bases not matched to a gene. The CDR3 loop reads CSASGTSGEYNEQFF. DNA for the CDR3: TGCAGTGCTAGTGGGACTAGCGGAGAATACAATGAGCAGTTCTTC.

The V and J genes are TRBV4-1 and TRBJ1-6, with 7 bases fitting TRBD1. The CDR3 loop spans 15 amino acids. After removal of 2 bases from V and 7 bases from J, the junction contained 5 bases not matched to a gene. From germline, CDR1 is MGHRA and CDR2 YSYEKL. CDR3 sequence: CASSQPRDRNSPLHF. The CDR3 coding sequence is TGCGCCAGCAGCCAACCCCGGGACAGAAATTCACCCCTCCACTTT.

The rearrangement uses TRBV5-1 and TRBJ2-5; D is ambiguous. Germline loops: CDR1 SGHRS, CDR2 YFSETQ. V dropped 3 bases and J dropped 1 base, with 7 bases sitting between them. This CDR3 has 13 amino acids. DNA of the CDR3: TGCGCCAGCAGCTACACCTCCCAAGAGACCCAGTACTTC. Protein product: CASSYTSQETQYF.

J is TRBJ1-5 and V is TRBV19, with D possibly being TRBD1 (5 bases). Trimming took off 4 bases at V and 4 bases at J, with 14 bases between the two ends. In germline, CDR1 is LNHDA, CDR2 SQIVND (reference sequence). The CDR3 loop spans 15 amino acids. The CDR3 DNA reads as TGTGCCAGTAGTAGGGTGGGGGGACGGAATCAGCCCCAGCATTTT. It specifies CASSRVGGRNQPQHF.

The rearrangement uses TRBV28 and TRBJ1-5, with D uncertain. Germline loops: CDR1 MDHEN, CDR2 SYDVKM. V dropped 7 bases and J dropped 2 bases, with 12 bases sitting between them. The CDR3 loop spans 14 amino acids. CDR3 sequence: CASIERRGNQPQHF. The DNA of the CDR3 is TGTGCCAGCATAGAACGACGGGGCAATCAGCCCCAGCATTTT.

The chain is built from TRBV21-1 and TRBJ2-7; TRBD2 is the table's D call and was not checked against the DNA. TRBV21-1 counts as a pseudogene. This CDR3 is 14 amino acids long. The CDR3 DNA is TGTGCCAGCGCAGCGCGGGGGGCAGTCTACGAGCAGTACTTC. It yields the protein CASAARGAVYEQYF.

The gene calls are TRBV5-1 and TRBJ2-3, with D tentatively TRBD1 (6 bases). This CDR3 is 14 amino acids long. V was clipped by 5 bases and J by 0 bases, with 10 bases between them. Germline V gene lookup returns CDR1 SGHRS and CDR2 YFSETQ. CDR3 coding DNA: TGCGCCAGCAGGGACAGAACTAGCACAGATACGCAGTATTTT. Its protein is CASRDRTSTDTQYF.

V gene TRBV6-5 combines with J gene TRBJ2-3; D gene uncertain. The CDR3 loop spans 15 amino acids. Trimming stripped 2 bases from V and 2 bases from J, with 11 bases between. Germline V gene lookup returns CDR1 MNHEY and CDR2 SVGAGI. CDR3 nucleotides: TGTGCCAGCAGTTACAGCGCGCCCTTCACAGATACGCAGTATTTT. Translation: CASSYSAPFTDTQYF.

In regard to this clone: The junction departs from the called germline gene at one end, perhaps through a read error. The chain joins TRBV7-2 to TRBJ2-1; 10 bases align to TRBD2. CDR3 size: 13 residues. Germline assignment: CDR1 SGHTA and CDR2 FQGNSA. For the CDR3, the DNA is TGTGCCAGCAGCTTAGGTCTTGGACTAGCGGTCCTCTTC. Translation gives CASSLGLGLAVLF. The entire variable domain, with the rest obtained from reference TRBV7-2 and TRBJ2-1, is as follows: GAGVSQSPSNKVTEKGKDVELRCDPISGHTALYWYRQSLGQGLEFLIYFQGNSAPDKSGLPSDRFSAERTGGSVSTLTIQRTQQEDSAVYLCASSLGLGLAVLFGPGTRLTVL.

This clone showed up just once. This chain links TRBV30 with TRBJ2-2, with D hard to call. Germline-derived CDR1 and CDR2 are GTSNPN and SVGIG (reference sequence). Trimming pared 2 bases from V and 2 bases from J, leaving 9 bases between. The CDR3 runs to 14 residues. This CDR3 is CAWSWQINTGELFF. CDR3 sequence (DNA): TGTGCCTGGAGTTGGCAGATAAACACCGGGGAGCTGTTTTTT.

The chain joins TRBV7-9 to TRBJ2-1, with 8 bases aligning to TRBD2. The CDR3 is made up of 17 amino acids. Germline V gene lookup returns CDR1 SEHNR and CDR2 FQNEAQ (reference sequence). Unmatched junction bases numbered 20, after V lost 7 bases and J lost 9 bases. The CDR3 DNA is TGTGCCAGCATATTGAGGAAGGCGGGAGGTCCGGTAGGTGAGCAGTTCTTC. Encoded protein: CASILRKAGGPVGEQFF.